These T cell receptor beta chains were read from a single sample in a study of OX40 agonist ivuxolimab in advanced cancers. Assay used: immunoSEQ multiplex PCR; TCRdb lists only in-frame clones, some missing. The data contain tens of thousands of clones, 75% to 90% of them singletons. The starting material was CD4+ or CD8+ T cells sorted from blood, obtained in a trial of the OX40 agonist ivuxolimab. These receptors originate from an adult with an advanced solid tumor such as melanoma, head and neck, liver or kidney cancer. The CDR3 runs from the conserved cysteine through the conserved F or W. The order of the fields is V gene, D gene, clone size, J gene, CDR3 protein, CDR3 DNA. D genes are given only for firm matches. Size is omitted from some rows. Given values are once, few, many or a class for expanded clones.

v_call: TRBV11-3
d_call: NA
clone_size: NA
j_call: TRBJ2-1
cdr3_aa: CASSFRQTMEQFF
cdr3_nt: TGTGCCAGCAGTTTCCGACAGACTATGGAGCAGTTCTTC

v_call: TRBV30
d_call: NA
clone_size: NA
j_call: TRBJ2-1
cdr3_aa: CAWSMTRNNEQFF
cdr3_nt: TGTGCCTGGAGTATGACCCGCAACAATGAGCAGTTCTTC

v_call: TRBV5-6
d_call: TRBD1
clone_size: NA
j_call: TRBJ2-1
cdr3_aa: CASSLRDSWVNEQFF
cdr3_nt: TGTGCCAGCAGCTTGAGGGACAGTTGGGTAAATGAGCAGTTCTTC

v_call: TRBV7-9
d_call: NA
clone_size: NA
j_call: TRBJ1-1
cdr3_aa: CASSSTGGVMNTEAFF
cdr3_nt: TGTGCCAGCAGCAGCACCGGGGGGGTCATGAACACTGAAGCTTTCTTT

v_call: TRBV5-6
d_call: TRBD2
clone_size: NA
j_call: TRBJ2-7
cdr3_aa: CASSPWTSGLGYEQYF
cdr3_nt: TGTGCCAGCAGCCCATGGACTAGCGGGCTCGGCTACGAGCAGTACTTC

v_call: TRBV7-8
d_call: NA
clone_size: NA
j_call: TRBJ1-6
cdr3_aa: CASSLALGQSSYNSPLHF
cdr3_nt: TGTGCCAGCAGCTTAGCGCTGGGGCAAAGCTCCTATAATTCACCCCTCCACTTT

v_call: TRBV27
d_call: NA
clone_size: NA
j_call: TRBJ2-2
cdr3_aa: CASSLIGQYTGELFF
cdr3_nt: TGTGCCAGCAGTTTAATCGGCCAGTACACCGGGGAGCTGTTTTTT

v_call: TRBV7-6
d_call: NA
clone_size: once
j_call: TRBJ1-4
cdr3_aa: CASSLIEANEKLFF
cdr3_nt: TGTGCCAGCAGCTTAATCGAGGCTAATGAAAAACTGTTTTTT

v_call: TRBV7-4
d_call: NA
clone_size: once
j_call: TRBJ1-1
cdr3_aa: CASSSALEAFF
cdr3_nt: TGTGCCAGCAGCTCCGCGTTGGAAGCTTTCTTT

v_call: TRBV7-9
d_call: TRBD1
clone_size: NA
j_call: TRBJ2-4
cdr3_aa: CASSRGTATWVF
cdr3_nt: TGTGCCAGCAGCCGAGGGACAGCGACTTGGGTATTC

v_call: TRBV28
d_call: TRBD1
clone_size: once
j_call: TRBJ1-2
cdr3_aa: CASSLQGAQGFGYGYTF
cdr3_nt: TGTGCCAGCAGTCTCCAGGGGGCTCAGGGATTTGGCTATGGCTACACCTTC

v_call: TRBV6-1
d_call: NA
clone_size: NA
j_call: TRBJ2-6
cdr3_aa: CASSEKDSGANVLTF
cdr3_nt: TGTGCCAGCAGTGAAAAAGACTCTGGGGCCAACGTCCTGACTTTC

v_call: TRBV5-4
d_call: NA
clone_size: NA
j_call: TRBJ1-1
cdr3_aa: CASSLLPTANTEAFF
cdr3_nt: TGTGCCAGCAGCTTATTACCCACGGCCAACACTGAAGCTTTCTTT

v_call: TRBV14
d_call: TRBD2
clone_size: NA
j_call: TRBJ2-1
cdr3_aa: CASRASGRNEQFF
cdr3_nt: TGTGCCAGCAGGGCTAGCGGGAGGAATGAGCAGTTCTTC

v_call: TRBV25-1
d_call: NA
clone_size: NA
j_call: TRBJ1-1
cdr3_aa: CASSEAGAGHTEAFF
cdr3_nt: TGTGCCAGCAGTGAAGCGGGGGCGGGTCACACTGAAGCTTTCTTT

v_call: TRBV4-1
d_call: NA
clone_size: NA
j_call: TRBJ2-1
cdr3_aa: CASSQEGHYNEQFF
cdr3_nt: TGCGCCAGCAGCCAAGAAGGGCACTACAATGAGCAGTTCTTC

v_call: TRBV4-1
d_call: NA
clone_size: few
j_call: TRBJ1-4
cdr3_aa: CASSRTTGGANEKLFF
cdr3_nt: TGCGCCAGCAGCCGTACGACAGGTGGAGCTAATGAAAAACTGTTTTTT

v_call: TRBV13
d_call: TRBD2
clone_size: NA
j_call: TRBJ2-1
cdr3_aa: CASSLGPGLVDEQFF
cdr3_nt: TGTGCCAGCAGCTTAGGCCCGGGACTAGTCGATGAGCAGTTCTTC

v_call: TRBV10-2
d_call: NA
clone_size: NA
j_call: TRBJ2-4
cdr3_aa: CASTKSRLAKNIQYF
cdr3_nt: TGCGCCAGCACCAAATCCCGACTAGCCAAAAACATTCAGTACTTC

v_call: TRBV27
d_call: NA
clone_size: NA
j_call: TRBJ2-7
cdr3_aa: CASSSDYEQYF
cdr3_nt: TGTGCCAGCAGCTCCGACTACGAGCAGTACTTC

v_call: TRBV9
d_call: NA
clone_size: NA
j_call: TRBJ2-2
cdr3_aa: CASSVSFREYAGELFF
cdr3_nt: TGTGCCAGCAGCGTCTCGTTTCGGGAGTACGCCGGGGAGCTGTTTTTT

v_call: TRBV30
d_call: NA
clone_size: NA
j_call: TRBJ2-6
cdr3_aa: CAWSQGSGANVLTF
cdr3_nt: TGTGCCTGGAGTCAGGGTTCTGGGGCCAACGTCCTGACTTTC

v_call: TRBV11-3
d_call: NA
clone_size: NA
j_call: TRBJ2-5
cdr3_aa: CASSPPGQQVRQETQYF
cdr3_nt: TGTGCCAGCAGCCCACCGGGACAACAAGTTCGACAAGAGACCCAGTACTTC

v_call: TRBV5-6
d_call: TRBD2
clone_size: once
j_call: TRBJ2-1
cdr3_aa: CASSLGTSGTSEQFF
cdr3_nt: TGTGCCAGCAGCTTGGGGACTAGCGGGACGTCTGAGCAGTTCTTC